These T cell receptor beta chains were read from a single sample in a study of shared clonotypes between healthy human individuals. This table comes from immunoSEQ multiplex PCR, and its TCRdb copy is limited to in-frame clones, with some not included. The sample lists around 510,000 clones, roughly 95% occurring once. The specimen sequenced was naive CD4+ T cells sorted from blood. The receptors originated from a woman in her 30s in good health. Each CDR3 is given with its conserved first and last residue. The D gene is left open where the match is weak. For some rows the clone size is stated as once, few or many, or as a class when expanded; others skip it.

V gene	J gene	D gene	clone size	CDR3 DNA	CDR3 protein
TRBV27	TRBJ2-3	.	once	TGTGCCAGCAGTTTCCGGGGCAGAAGCACAGATACGCAGTATTTT	CASSFRGRSTDTQYF
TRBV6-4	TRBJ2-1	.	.	TGTGCTGGAGGCGGATACTACAATGAGCAGTTCTTC	CAGGGYYNEQFF
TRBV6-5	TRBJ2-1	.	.	TGTGCCAGCAGTTACCCGGGACACCGGGAGCAGTTCTTC	CASSYPGHREQFF
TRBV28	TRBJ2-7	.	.	TGTGCCAGCGGCGAGGGGACCTACGAGCAGTACTTC	CASGEGTYEQYF
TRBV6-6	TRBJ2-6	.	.	TGTGCCAGCAGTTACCTGGCCCTAACTGGGGCCAACGTCCTGACTTTC	CASSYLALTGANVLTF
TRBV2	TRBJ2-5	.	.	TGTGCCAGCAGTAGAAGGGAGCAAGAGACCCAGTACTTC	CASSRREQETQYF
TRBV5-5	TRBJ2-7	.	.	TGTGCCAGCAGCCAGACAGGGAGGGGCGAGCAGTACTTC	CASSQTGRGEQYF
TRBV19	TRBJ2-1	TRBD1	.	TGTGCCAGTAGTGTCGGACAGGTCTCCTACAATGAGCAGTTCTTC	CASSVGQVSYNEQFF
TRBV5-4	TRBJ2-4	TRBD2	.	TGTGCCAGCAGCTTGGGGATAGCGGGAGGGCCGGGGACCAAAAACATTCAGTACTTC	CASSLGIAGGPGTKNIQYF
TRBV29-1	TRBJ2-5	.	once	TGCAGCGTTGAACACGTAAAGACCCAGTACTTC	CSVEHVKTQYF
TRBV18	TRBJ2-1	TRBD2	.	TGTGCCAGCTCACTGGGACTAGCGGGAGTCAATGAGCAGTTCTTC	CASSLGLAGVNEQFF
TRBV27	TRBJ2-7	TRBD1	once	TGTGCCAGCAGTCCTCGGACAGGGATCTCCGAGCAGTACTTC	CASSPRTGISEQYF
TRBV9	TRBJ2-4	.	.	TGTGCCAGCAGCGTCGATTGGGGCATTCAGTACTTC	CASSVDWGIQYF
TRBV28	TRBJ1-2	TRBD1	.	TGTGCCAGCAGCCCAGGGGGCCCCTTCTATGGCTACACCTTC	CASSPGGPFYGYTF
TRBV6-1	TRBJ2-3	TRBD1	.	TGTGCCAGCAGTGAAACCAACAGGGGGCGATTTGGGGATACGCAGTATTTT	CASSETNRGRFGDTQYF
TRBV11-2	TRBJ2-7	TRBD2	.	TGTGCCAGCAGCTTAAAGTGGATTGGAGCGGGAGTCGAGCAGTACTTC	CASSLKWIGAGVEQYF
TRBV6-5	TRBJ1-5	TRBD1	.	TGTGCCAGCAGTTTATCCGGGACAGGAAATCAGCCCCAGCATTTT	CASSLSGTGNQPQHF
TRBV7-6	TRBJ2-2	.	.	TGTGCCAGCAGCTTAGGCGGGACAGCAAGCACCGGGGAGCTGTTTTTT	CASSLGGTASTGELFF
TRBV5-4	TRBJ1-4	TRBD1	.	TGTGCCAGCAGCCTAGGACAGGGGGCTTATGAAAAACTGTTTTTT	CASSLGQGAYEKLFF
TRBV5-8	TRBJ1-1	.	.	TGTGCCAGCAGCCCCCTGCCTTCAGCTTTCTTT	CASSPLPSAFF
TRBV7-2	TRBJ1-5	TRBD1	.	TGTGCCAGCAGCAACGGACAGGGGAATCAGCCCCAGCATTTT	CASSNGQGNQPQHF
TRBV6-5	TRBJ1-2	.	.	TGTGCCAGCAGGACCCAGGGTCCGGCGAGGGGCTACACCTTC	CASRTQGPARGYTF
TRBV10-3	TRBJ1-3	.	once	TGTGCCATCAGTGAGTCACCCGTGGCCACCATATATTTT	CAISESPVATIYF
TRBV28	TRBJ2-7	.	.	TGTGCCAGCAGGGCCCAACCCACGGGGGAGCAGTACTTC	CASRAQPTGEQYF
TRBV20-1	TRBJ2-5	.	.	TGCAGTTTTAGAGTTTGGGAGACCCAGTACTTC	CSFRVWETQYF
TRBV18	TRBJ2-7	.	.	TGTGCCAGCTCACCACCTAACAGCCGGCCCATTTTATTCGAGCAGTACTTC	CASSPPNSRPILFEQYF
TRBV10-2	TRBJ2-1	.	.	TGCGCCAGCAGTGAGTCGGTGGCGGATGAGCAGTTCTTC	CASSESVADEQFF
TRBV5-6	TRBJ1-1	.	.	TGTGCCAGCAGCTTCTGGGGGGTCCGGACTGAAGCTTTCTTT	CASSFWGVRTEAFF
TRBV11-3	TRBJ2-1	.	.	TGTGCCAGCAGCTCCCATATAGGAGAGCAGTTCTTC	CASSSHIGEQFF
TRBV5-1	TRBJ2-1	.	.	TGCGCCAGCAGCGAGGACAGACGGGTTGAGCAGTTCTTC	CASSEDRRVEQFF
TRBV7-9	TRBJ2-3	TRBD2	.	TGTGCCAGCAGACACAGACTAGCGGGAGTTCCAGATACGCAGTATTTT	CASRHRLAGVPDTQYF
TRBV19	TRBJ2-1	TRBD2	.	TGTGCCAGTAGTCTCGACTCCGGGACTAGCGGTTACAATGAGCAGTTCTTC	CASSLDSGTSGYNEQFF
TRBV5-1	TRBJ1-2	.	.	TGCGCCAGCAGCTTGGGGACACTCCTCTATGGCTACACCTTC	CASSLGTLLYGYTF
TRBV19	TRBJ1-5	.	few	TGTGCCAGTAGTATACAAGGTCAGCCCCAGCATTTT	CASSIQGQPQHF
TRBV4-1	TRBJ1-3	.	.	TGCGCCAGCAGCCAACCCGGAAGCCCCGGAAACACCATATATTTT	CASSQPGSPGNTIYF
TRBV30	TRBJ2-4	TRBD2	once	TGTGCCGGGGTCTCGGTCGATAGCGGGAGGGCCCGGAACATTCAGTACTTC	CAGVSVDSGRARNIQYF
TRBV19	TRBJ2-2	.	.	TGTGCCAGTAGTACACAGGACAGCTTGAACACCGGGGAGCTGTTTTTT	CASSTQDSLNTGELFF
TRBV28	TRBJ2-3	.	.	TGTGCCAGCAGTTTAGGAGGGTCTTACCCGTATACGCAGTATTTT	CASSLGGSYPYTQYF
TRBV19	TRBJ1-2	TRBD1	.	TGTGCCAGTAGTATCGTAGGGACAGGTGGCCTGGGGACCTTC	CASSIVGTGGLGTF
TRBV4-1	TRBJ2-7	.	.	TGCGCCAGCAGCCAAGATCTATTGGCAGTGCCATGGAACGAGCAGTACTTC	CASSQDLLAVPWNEQYF
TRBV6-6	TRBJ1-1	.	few	TGTGCCAGCAGTTATTACACTGAAGCTTTCTTT	CASSYYTEAFF
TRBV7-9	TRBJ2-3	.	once	TGTGCCAGCATCCTCGCCCGGAATAAGGGCCAGGGCTCCGATACGCAGTATTTT	CASILARNKGQGSDTQYF
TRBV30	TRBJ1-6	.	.	TGTGCCTTCGGGGGGGGTAAAGCCAAAACTTCACCCCTCCACTTT	CAFGGGKAKTSPLHF
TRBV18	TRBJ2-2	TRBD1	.	TGTGCCACCAGCTCCCGGGACAGCTTCACCGGGGAGCTGTTTTTT	CATSSRDSFTGELFF
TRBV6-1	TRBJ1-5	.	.	TGTGCCAGCAGAGGACAGTCGGTCCAGCCCCAGCATTTT	CASRGQSVQPQHF
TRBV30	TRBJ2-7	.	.	TGTGCCTGGAGTGTGGGGACCTCAGGAAGCGAGCAGTACTTC	CAWSVGTSGSEQYF
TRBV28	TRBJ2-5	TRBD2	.	TGTGCCAGCAGTCCCGCTAGCGGGAGGGGAGAGACCCAGTACTTC	CASSPASGRGETQYF
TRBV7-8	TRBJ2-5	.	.	TGTGCCAGCAGCTTCTCTGGTGAGACCCAGTACTTC	CASSFSGETQYF
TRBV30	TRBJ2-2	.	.	TGTGCCTGGAGAGAGTCTCCTACCGGGGAGCTGTTTTTT	CAWRESPTGELFF
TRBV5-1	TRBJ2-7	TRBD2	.	TGCGCCAGCAGCTTGACTAGCGTCTCCTACGAGCAGTACTTC	CASSLTSVSYEQYF
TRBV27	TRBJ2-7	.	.	TGTGCCAGCACTGACAGGAGCTCCTACGAGCAGTACTTC	CASTDRSSYEQYF
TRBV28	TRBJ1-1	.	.	TGTGCCAGCAGCCAGGGCTCCACTGAAGCTTTCTTT	CASSQGSTEAFF
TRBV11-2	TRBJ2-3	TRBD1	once	TGTGCCAGCAGCTTAGATTTGGACAGGGCTTCTTTTACGCAGTATTTT	CASSLDLDRASFTQYF
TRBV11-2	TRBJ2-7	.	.	TGTGCCAGCAGCTTAGATCAACTCTTCTACGAGCAGTACTTC	CASSLDQLFYEQYF
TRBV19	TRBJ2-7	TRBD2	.	TGTGCCAGTAGGTTCAGGGAGGGCTACGAGCAGTACTTC	CASRFREGYEQYF
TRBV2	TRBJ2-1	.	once	TGTGCCAGCAGAGCCTATTACAATGAGCAGTTCTTC	CASRAYYNEQFF
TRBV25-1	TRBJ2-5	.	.	TGTGCCTCGGGGGGAAGGGGGACGGTGGAGACCCAGTACTTC	CASGGRGTVETQYF